Reported below is one T cell receptor (beta chain). During active infection, Seattle patients enrolled and were then monitored through disease. V was cut by 3 bases and J by 7 bases, with 15 bases left in between. Germline V CDR1 and CDR2: SEHNR, FQNEAQ (reference sequence). The CDR3 contains 14 residues. How the authors handled the data: Scientists estimated how many nucleated cells there were by amplifying reference gene primers. Only in-frame clones appear in the TCRdb table, and some are missing; sequencing was by immunoSEQ multiplex PCR. That table is the source of V, J and clone size, and D and trimming were worked out from the DNA. The sample includes 250,000 to 300,000 clones, approximately 90% seen only once; the top ten take just under 6.5%. The sample originates from a study of blood T cell repertoires in COVID-19. Study information: PBMCs, B-cell-depleted T cells, or T cells were the source of the cDNA or gDNA that made up the material.

Material for sequencing was peripheral blood. The origin of this receptor is a woman aged 50 to 60 with COVID-19, enrolled during active disease. The chain combines TRBV7-9 with TRBJ1-1; D possibly corresponds to TRBD1 (5 bases). CDR3 in amino acids: CASSFPGDRFEAFF. CDR3 sequence (DNA): TGTGCCAGCAGCTTCCCGGGGGACCGATTTGAAGCTTTCTTT.